Listed below are T cell receptor beta chains from one sample, sequenced in a study of blood T cell repertoires in COVID-19. The data were produced by immunoSEQ multiplex PCR, yet TCRdb's version contains in-frame clones alone and is incomplete. The sample contains fewer than 250,000 clones, approximately 91% of which appear only once. The specimen sequenced was peripheral blood. These receptor sequences come from an older woman with acute or convalescent COVID-19. The CDR3 runs from the conserved cysteine through the conserved F or W.

TRBJ1-1 TRBV2 CASSVSRGDFYTEAFF
TRBJ1-2 TRBV6-5 CASSPYLNPESGYTF
TRBJ1-2 TRBV28 CASGSGNNYGYTF
TRBJ1-2 TRBV7-8 CASSSLSDRSDGYTF
TRBJ1-2 TRBV28 CASSTPGGGIGYGYTF
TRBJ2-3 TRBV19 CASSARTGESTDTQYF
TRBJ1-5 TRBV5-5 CASSLVGEAGQPQHF
TRBJ2-6 TRBV6-1 CASSETGSGANVLTF
TRBJ2-5 TRBV4-1 CASSQGDRGHETQYF
TRBJ1-3 TRBV19 CGSGVAFLAGNTIYF
TRBJ1-4 TRBV27 CASSLSGTQEKLFF
TRBJ2-7 TRBV4-1 CASSQGSGGGYEQYF
TRBJ2-1 TRBV24-1 CATSRARGTYNEQFF
TRBJ2-2 TRBV4-3 CASSPLGTAHDTGELFF
TRBJ1-2 TRBV25-1 CASSPPQTHYGYTF
TRBJ2-7 TRBV7-3 CASSSDSGGSYEQYF
TRBJ2-2 TRBV25-1 CASSASFGAGDTGELFF
TRBJ1-4 TRBV4-3 CASSRRQTNEKLFF
TRBJ2-1 TRBV9 CASSVAPFGTGGNEQFF
TRBJ1-4 TRBV5-1 CASPTYRGATNEKLFF
TRBJ1-2 TRBV5-1 CASSWDSRNYGYTF
TRBJ1-1 TRBV28 CASSLFSGLDTEAFF
TRBJ1-5 TRBV6-2/TRBV6-3 CASSRTGTIGNQPQHF
TRBJ2-4 TRBV19 CASSIRQGGNIQYF
TRBJ1-6 TRBV6-5 CASSRLGQGNSPLHF
TRBJ2-7 TRBV6-5 CASTKTSGYEQYF
TRBJ1-1 TRBV5-4 CASSFRQNTEAFF
TRBJ2-3 TRBV5-1 CASTPLAGRGTDTQYF
TRBJ2-7 TRBV7-2 CASSLDPAVSSYEQYF
TRBJ1-6 TRBV7-9 CASSRGTANSPLHF
TRBJ2-2 TRBV7-2 CASSYDRGRTGELFF
TRBJ2-1 TRBV6-5 CASSTSGSSYNEQFF
TRBJ2-1 TRBV5-1 CASRIGATYNEQFF
TRBJ1-6 TRBV11-1 CASSYRENSPLHF
TRBJ2-1 TRBV5-4 CASSLGLAGVGEQFF
TRBJ2-7 TRBV21-1 CASSKAGTSGRDYEQYF
TRBJ1-4 TRBV29-1 CSVAGQGGNEKLFF
TRBJ2-1 TRBV6-5 CASSYTDRGLYNEQFF
TRBJ1-2 TRBV5-5 CASRPQANYGYTF
TRBJ1-2 TRBV5-4 CASSLAGGYGYTF
TRBJ2-3 TRBV18 CASSLQTSGGTDTQYF
TRBJ1-1 TRBV18 CASAVMNTEAFF
TRBJ2-1 TRBV24-1 CATSEGLALANEQFF
TRBJ2-4 TRBV5-6 CASQGTKNIQYF
TRBJ1-1 TRBV6-6 CASSPGYLTEAFF
TRBJ1-1 TRBV5-1 CASSFATANTEAFF
TRBJ1-6 TRBV25-1 CASRNREYNSPLHF
TRBJ2-5 TRBV29-1 CSVEKRRTVKTQYF
TRBJ1-5 TRBV2 CASNPDNPHQPQHF
TRBJ1-6 TRBV2 CASSEWSIGVNSPLHF
TRBJ1-2 TRBV19 CASSIGTGAIGNYGYTF
TRBJ2-2 TRBV7-9 CASSNLAGGNTGELFF
TRBJ2-7 TRBV19 CASSIGGRGTEQYF
TRBJ2-7 TRBV7-9 CASSKSGGRQGSSYEQYF
TRBJ2-7 TRBV19 CATAHLDSYEQYF
TRBJ1-1 TRBV27 CASSLESQNTEAFF
TRBJ1-4 TRBV6-5 CASRRGQGSGEKLFF
TRBJ1-5 TRBV7-8 CASSQGRGTGSQPQHF
TRBJ2-2 TRBV10-3 CAISEGTPGELFF
TRBJ1-6 TRBV28 CASRPDRTNSPLHF